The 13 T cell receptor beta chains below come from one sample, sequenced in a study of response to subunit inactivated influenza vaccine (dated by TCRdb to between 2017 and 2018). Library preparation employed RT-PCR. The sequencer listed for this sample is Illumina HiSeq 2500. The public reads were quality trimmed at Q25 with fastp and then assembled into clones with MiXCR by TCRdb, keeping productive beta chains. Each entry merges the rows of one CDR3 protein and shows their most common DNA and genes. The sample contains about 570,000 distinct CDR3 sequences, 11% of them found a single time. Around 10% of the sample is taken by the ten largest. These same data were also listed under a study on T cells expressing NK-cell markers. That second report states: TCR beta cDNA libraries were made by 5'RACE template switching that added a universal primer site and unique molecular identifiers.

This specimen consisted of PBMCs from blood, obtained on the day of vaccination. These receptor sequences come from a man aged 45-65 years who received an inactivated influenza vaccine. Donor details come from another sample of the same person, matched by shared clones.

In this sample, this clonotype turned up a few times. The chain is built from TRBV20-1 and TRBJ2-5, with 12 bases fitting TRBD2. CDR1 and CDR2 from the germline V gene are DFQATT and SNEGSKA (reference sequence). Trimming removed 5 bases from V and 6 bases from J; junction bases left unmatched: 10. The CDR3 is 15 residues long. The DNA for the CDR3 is TGCAGTGCTTCGCTAGCGGGAGGGCCTTATCAGACCCAGTACTTC. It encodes CSASLAGGPYQTQYF.

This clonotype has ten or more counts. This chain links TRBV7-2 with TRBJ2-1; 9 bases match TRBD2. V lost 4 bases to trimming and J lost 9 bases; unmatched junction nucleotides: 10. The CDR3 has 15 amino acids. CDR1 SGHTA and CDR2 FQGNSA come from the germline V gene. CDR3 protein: CASSYSGGHESEQFF. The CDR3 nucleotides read TGTGCCAGCAGCTATAGCGGGGGCCACGAAAGTGAGCAGTTCTTC.

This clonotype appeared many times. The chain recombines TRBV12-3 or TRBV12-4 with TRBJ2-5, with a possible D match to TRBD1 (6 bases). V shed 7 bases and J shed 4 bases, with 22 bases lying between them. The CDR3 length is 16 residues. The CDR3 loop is CASNYRDSPNGETQYF. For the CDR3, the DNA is TGTGCCAGCAATTACAGGGATTCCCCGAACGGAGAGACCCAGTACTTC.

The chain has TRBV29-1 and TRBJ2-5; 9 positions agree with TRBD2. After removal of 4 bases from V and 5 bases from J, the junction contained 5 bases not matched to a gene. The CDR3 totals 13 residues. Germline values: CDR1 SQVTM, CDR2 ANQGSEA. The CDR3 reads CSVASGIRETQYF. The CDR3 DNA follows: TGCAGCGTTGCTAGCGGGATACGGGAGACCCAGTACTTC.

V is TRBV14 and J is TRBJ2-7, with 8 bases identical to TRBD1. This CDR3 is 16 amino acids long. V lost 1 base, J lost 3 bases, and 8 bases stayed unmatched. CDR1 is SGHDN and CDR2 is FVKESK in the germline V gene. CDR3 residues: CASSQGRRTGLYEQYF. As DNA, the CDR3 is TGTGCCAGCAGCCAAGGCCGAAGGACAGGGCTCTACGAGCAGTACTTC.

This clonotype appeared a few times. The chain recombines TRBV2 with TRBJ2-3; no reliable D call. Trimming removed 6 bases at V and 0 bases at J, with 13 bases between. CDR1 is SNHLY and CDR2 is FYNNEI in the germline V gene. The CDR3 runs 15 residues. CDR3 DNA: TGTGCCAGCAGGCATGGAATCTTGAGCACAGATACGCAGTATTTT. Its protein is CASRHGILSTDTQYF.

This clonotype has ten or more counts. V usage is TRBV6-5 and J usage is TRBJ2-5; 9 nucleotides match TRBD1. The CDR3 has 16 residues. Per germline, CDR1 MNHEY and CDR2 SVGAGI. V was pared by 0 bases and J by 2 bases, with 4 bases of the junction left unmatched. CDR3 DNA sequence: TGTGCCAGCAGTTACTCAGGGACAGGGATTCAAGAGACCCAGTACTTC. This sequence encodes CASSYSGTGIQETQYF.

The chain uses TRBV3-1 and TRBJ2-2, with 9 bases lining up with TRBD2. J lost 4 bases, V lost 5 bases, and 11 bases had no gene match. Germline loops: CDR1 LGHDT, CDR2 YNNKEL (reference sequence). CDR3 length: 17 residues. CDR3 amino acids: CASSELPPSGVTGELFF. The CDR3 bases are TGTGCCAGCAGCGAGCTCCCTCCTAGCGGGGTCACCGGGGAGCTGTTTTTT.

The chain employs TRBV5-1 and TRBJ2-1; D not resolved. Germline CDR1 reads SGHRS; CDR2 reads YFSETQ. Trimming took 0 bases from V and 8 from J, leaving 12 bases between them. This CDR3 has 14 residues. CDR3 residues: CASSLGVLGDEQFF. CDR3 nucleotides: TGCGCCAGCAGCTTGGGGGTTCTCGGCGATGAGCAGTTCTTC.

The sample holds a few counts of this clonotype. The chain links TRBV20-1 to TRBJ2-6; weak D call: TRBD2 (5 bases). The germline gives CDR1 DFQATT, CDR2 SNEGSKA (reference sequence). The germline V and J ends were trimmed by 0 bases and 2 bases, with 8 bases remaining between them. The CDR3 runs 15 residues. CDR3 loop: CSARDFGAGANVLTF. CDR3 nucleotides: TGCAGTGCTAGAGATTTCGGGGCTGGGGCCAACGTCCTGACTTTC.

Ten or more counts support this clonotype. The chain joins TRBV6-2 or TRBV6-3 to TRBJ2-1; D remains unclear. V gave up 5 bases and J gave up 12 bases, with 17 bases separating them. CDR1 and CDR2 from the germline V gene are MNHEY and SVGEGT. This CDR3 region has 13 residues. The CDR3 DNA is TGTGCCAGCAGTCCCACGGCTGGACGTGGGCAGTTCTTC. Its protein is CASSPTAGRGQFF.

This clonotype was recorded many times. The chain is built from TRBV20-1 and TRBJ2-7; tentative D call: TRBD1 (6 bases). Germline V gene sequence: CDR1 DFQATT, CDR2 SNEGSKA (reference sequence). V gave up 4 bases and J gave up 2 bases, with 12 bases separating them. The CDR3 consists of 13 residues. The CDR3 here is CSATWTATYEQYF. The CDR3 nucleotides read TGCAGTGCTACTTGGACAGCTACCTACGAGCAGTACTTC.

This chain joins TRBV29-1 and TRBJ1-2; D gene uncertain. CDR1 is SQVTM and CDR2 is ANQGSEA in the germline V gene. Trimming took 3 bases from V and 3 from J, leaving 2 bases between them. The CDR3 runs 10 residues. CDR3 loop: CSVDDYGYTF. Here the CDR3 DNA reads TGCAGCGTTGATGACTATGGCTACACCTTC.